This passage covers 23 T cell receptor beta chains from one sample sequenced in a study of blood T cell repertoires in COVID-19. The assay was immunoSEQ multiplex PCR, and TCRdb's table has in-frame clones only and misses some. This table has fewer than 350,000 clones, roughly 90% appearing once. The source material was PBMCs or T cells enriched from blood (not recorded which). These receptors were collected from a woman aged 25 to 39 who had been exposed to COVID-19.

The chain uses TRBV27 and TRBJ1-2; unclear D gene. Germline CDR1 and CDR2: MNHEY and SMNVEV (reference sequence). The CDR3 extends over 14 amino acids. Trimming cost V 3 bases and J 2 bases, with 10 bases left between them. CDR3 coding DNA: TGTGCCAGCAGTTTTGGGCAGGCAAACTATGGCTACACCTTC. This encodes CASSFGQANYGYTF.

The V gene is TRBV11-2, the J gene TRBJ1-4, with TRBD1 matching 7 bases. The V gene's germline CDR1 is SGHAT and CDR2 FQNNGV. The V gene end was trimmed by 3 bases and the J gene end by 1 base; junction bases not matched to a gene: 8. The CDR3 is made up of 17 amino acids. The CDR3 sequence is CASSFGQGVQTNEKLFF. CDR3 sequence (DNA): TGTGCCAGCAGCTTTGGGCAGGGGGTACAAACTAATGAAAAACTGTTTTTT.

The rearrangement joins TRBV9 to TRBJ1-1, with a possible D match to TRBD1 (6 bases). Trimming took 0 bases from V and 7 from J, leaving 13 bases between them. The V gene's germline CDR1 is SGDLS and CDR2 YYNGEE. The CDR3 consists of 14 residues. The DNA of the CDR3 is TGTGCCAGCAGCGTAGGGTCAGGGGCCGATGAAGCTTTCTTT. Amino acids: CASSVGSGADEAFF.

V is TRBV5-1 and J is TRBJ2-7; D possibly corresponds to TRBD1 (5 bases). CDR3 length: 16 residues. The V gene lost 3 bases and the J gene lost 2 bases, with 18 bases spanning the gap. CDR1 and CDR2 (germline): SGHRS, YFSETQ. CDR3 nucleotides: TGCGCCAGCAGCTCCCACGAGACCCGACAGACCTACGAGCAGTACTTC. As protein: CASSSHETRQTYEQYF.

This sequence joins TRBV7-9 and TRBJ2-7; TRBD1 matches at 7 bases. V was pared by 7 bases and J by 5 bases, with 11 bases of the junction left unmatched. The CDR3 runs to 14 residues. Germline lookup yields CDR1 SEHNR and CDR2 FQNEAQ (reference sequence). DNA of the CDR3: TGTGCCAGCACCGCGACAGGGCCCAGGAACGAGCAGTACTTC. Its translation: CASTATGPRNEQYF.

The rearrangement links TRBV13 to TRBJ2-7; TRBD2 matches 12 bases. The CDR3 runs to 15 residues. The V segment lost 4 bases and the J segment 3 bases; nucleotides outside the gene matches: 4. Germline CDR1 PRHDT, CDR2 FYEKMQ (reference sequence). CDR3 amino acids: CASSSGTSGHYEQYF. The CDR3 nucleotides read TGTGCCAGCAGCTCCGGGACTAGCGGGCACTACGAGCAGTACTTC.

The chain is built from TRBV13 and TRBJ2-7, with a tentative D call TRBD2 (7 bases). V lost 2 bases and J lost 2, with 16 bases in between. The CDR3 is made up of 16 amino acids. The germline V gene has CDR1 PRHDT and CDR2 FYEKMQ (reference sequence). This chain's CDR3 is CASSLLGGGSTYEQYF. CDR3 bases: TGTGCCAGCAGCTTACTCGGCGGGGGCTCCACCTACGAGCAGTACTTC.

The CDR3 reads CASSDGSGRIGTQYF. As DNA, the CDR3 is TGCGCCAGCAGTGACGGTAGCGGGAGGATTGGGACCCAGTACTTC. This chain joins TRBV10-1 and TRBJ2-5, with 10 bases identical to TRBD2. The CDR3 contains 15 residues. Germline lookup yields CDR1 WNHNN and CDR2 SYGVQD (reference sequence). Trimming cost V 3 bases and J 7 bases; bases outside gene matches: 8.

This chain links TRBV28 with TRBJ2-5; tentatively, D is TRBD2 (6 bases). The CDR3 spans 14 residues. V was cut by 5 bases and J by 5 bases, with 15 bases left in between. Germline CDR1 reads MDHEN; CDR2 reads SYDVKM. As DNA, the CDR3 is TGTGCCAGCAGTCTTAGCGGAGTGGGGGAGACCCAGTACTTC. Amino acids: CASSLSGVGETQYF.

The chain uses TRBV27 and TRBJ2-1; maybe TRBD2 (6 bases). Trimming pared 5 bases from V and 4 bases from J, leaving 18 bases between. Germline CDR1 reads MNHEY; CDR2 reads SMNVEV (reference sequence). CDR3 length: 16 residues. The CDR3 loop reads CASSPVRGLDYNEQFF. The CDR3 DNA reads TGTGCCAGCAGTCCCGTCCGGGGACTGGATTACAATGAGCAGTTCTTC.

The gene calls are TRBV2 and TRBJ2-1; 7 bases match TRBD2. The V and J ends lost 2 bases and 5 bases, in that order; junction bases with no gene match: 9. Germline CDR1 reads SNHLY; CDR2 reads FYNNEI. CDR3 size: 16 residues. For the CDR3, the DNA is TGTGCCAGCAGTGAATTGAGGCGGGAGCTGAACAATGAGCAGTTCTTC. Translating it yields CASSELRRELNNEQFF.

This chain uses TRBV15 with TRBJ1-1; possibly TRBD1 for D (5 bases). The CDR3 extends over 13 amino acids. V shed 5 bases and J shed 6 bases, with 13 bases lying between them. The germline V gene has CDR1 LNHNV and CDR2 YYDKDF (reference sequence). DNA of the CDR3: TGTGCCACCAGCCCCCCAGGGCGGCCTGAAGCTTTCTTT. Its protein product is CATSPPGRPEAFF.

This chain links TRBV2 with TRBJ2-7, with D perhaps TRBD1 (5 bases). CDR3 size: 13 residues. Trimming removed 5 bases from V and 3 bases from J, with 11 bases in between. The germline gives CDR1 SNHLY, CDR2 FYNNEI. The CDR3 here is CASSSQTVYEQYF. In DNA form, the CDR3 reads TGTGCCAGCAGTAGTCAGACAGTCTACGAGCAGTACTTC. Drawing the rest from reference TRBV2 and TRBJ2-7, the complete variable domain is EPEVTQTPSHQVTQMGQEVILRCVPISNHLYFYWYRQILGQKVEFLVSFYNNEISEKSEIFDDQFSVERPDGSNFTLKIRSTKLEDSAMYFCASSSQTVYEQYFGPGTRLTVT.

This chain uses TRBV11-3 with TRBJ2-2, with TRBD1 identical over 9 bases. Germline CDR1 and CDR2: SGHNT and YENEEA. Trimming removed 3 bases from V and 7 bases from J; junction bases left unmatched: 9. This CDR3 has 16 residues. For the CDR3, the DNA is TGTGCCAGCAGCTTTGGGACAGGGTGGGTTAGCGGGGAGCTGTTTTTT. Its protein product is CASSFGTGWVSGELFF. The full variable domain, rest sourced from reference TRBV11-3 and TRBJ2-2, is EAGVVQSPRYKIIEKKQPVAFWCNPISGHNTLYWYLQNLGQGPELLIRYENEEAVDDSQLPKDRFSAERLKGVDSTLKIQPAELGDSAVYLCASSFGTGWVSGELFFGEGSRLTVL.

The CDR3 spells CASSGQGLAGYNEQFF. CDR3 bases: TGTGCCAGCAGCGGACAGGGACTAGCGGGCTACAATGAGCAGTTCTTC. The rearrangement joins TRBV11-2 to TRBJ2-1; 12 nucleotides match TRBD2. The CDR3 totals 16 residues. Germline V gives CDR1 SGHAT, CDR2 FQNNGV. The J segment lost 3 bases and the V segment lost 5 bases, leaving 5 bases of the junction unmatched.

The chain couples TRBV11-2 to TRBJ2-4; 10 bases agree with TRBD1. The CDR3 is 19 amino acids. V dropped 5 bases and J dropped 1; count of bases not matched to a gene: 14. Germline V gene lookup returns CDR1 SGHAT and CDR2 FQNNGV. The CDR3 DNA reads TGTGCCAGCAGCAATCTCTTGGGGACAGGGGTTTTGGCCAAAAACATTCAGTACTTC. Protein sequence: CASSNLLGTGVLAKNIQYF.

The chain joins TRBV19 to TRBJ2-2; D not certain. Between the trimmed V and J ends, which lost 3 bases and 3 bases, there was a span of 11 bases. CDR1 and CDR2 (germline): LNHDA, SQIVND (reference sequence). The CDR3 sequence is 15 residues long. The CDR3 nucleotides are TGTGCCAGTAGTATTATTGCCTTAGACACCGGGGAGCTGTTTTTT. Amino acid sequence: CASSIIALDTGELFF.

This chain connects TRBV29-1 to TRBJ2-1; tentative D call: TRBD2 (5 bases). Germline CDR1 is SQVTM and CDR2 is ANQGSEA. The CDR3 is 11 amino acids. Trimming cost V 8 bases and J 6 bases, with 11 bases left between them. The CDR3 protein is CSLLAGNEQFF. CDR3 DNA sequence: TGCAGCCTCTTGGCGGGCAATGAGCAGTTCTTC.

Here the CDR3 reads CASMARSSYEQYF. The CDR3 region has the DNA TGTGCCAGCATGGCGAGGAGCTCCTACGAGCAGTACTTC. The rearrangement links TRBV12-3 or TRBV12-4 to TRBJ2-7; D gene ambiguous. V lost 7 bases and J lost 0, with 10 bases in between. The CDR3 spans 13 residues.

The rearrangement joins TRBV28 to TRBJ1-2; 9 nucleotides agree with TRBD1. With 7 bases clipped from V and 2 bases from J, the junction kept 5 bases outside the gene matches. CDR1 and CDR2 from the germline V gene are MDHEN and SYDVKM. This CDR3 comprises 14 residues. The DNA of the CDR3 is TGTGCCAGCACCTGGACAGGGGACAACTATGGCTACACCTTC. This sequence encodes CASTWTGDNYGYTF.

The CDR3 DNA reads as TGTGCCAGCAGTCTACCCCCCAGGGCTCAAGAGACCCAGTACTTC. Protein: CASSLPPRAQETQYF. The chain couples TRBV28 to TRBJ2-5, with TRBD1 as a possible D gene (5 bases). Germline V CDR1 and CDR2: MDHEN, SYDVKM. The CDR3 contains 15 residues. V was trimmed by 5 bases and J by 2 bases, leaving 15 bases between them.

The chain uses TRBV4-2 and TRBJ2-7; the match to TRBD2 covers 7 bases. V shed 0 bases and J 1 base; nucleotides not matched to a gene: 9. The CDR3 is made up of 17 amino acids. In germline, CDR1 is LGHNA, CDR2 YNFKEQ. The CDR3 loop reads CASSQEVGLVISYEQYF. DNA of the CDR3: TGTGCCAGCAGCCAAGAAGTAGGACTAGTGATTTCCTACGAGCAGTACTTC.

This clone has only a few counts. J is TRBJ1-2 and V is TRBV6-5; TRBD1 might be the D (6 bases). CDR1 MNHEY and CDR2 SVGAGI come from the germline V gene. The ends were cut back, 7 bases at V and 4 bases at J, with 19 bases in the middle. The CDR3 has 15 amino acids. This chain's CDR3 is CASKDTPTGGYGYTF. The CDR3 bases are TGTGCCAGCAAGGATACCCCGACAGGAGGCTATGGCTACACCTTC.